The TCR beta chain described here comes from a study of T cell clonality in common variable immunodeficiency. Study-level results: Common variable immunodeficiency TCR beta sequences reportedly had fewer deletions and N-nucleotide insertions.

This clone came up many times. Its antigen remains unidentified. The CDR3 is cut off 3 residues early in the read; its end comes from the germline J gene. After removal of 0 bases from V and 4 bases from J, the junction contained 5 bases not matched to a gene. From germline, CDR1 is SGDLS and CDR2 YYNGEE. This CDR3 spans 15 amino acids. The protocol was immunoSEQ multiplex PCR, while the TCRdb copy is restricted to in-frame clones and leaves out a portion. The sample is made up of about 39,000 clones, none counted only once. V and J are TRBV9 and TRBJ2-5; TRBD2 agrees at 8 bases. Sequenced sample: peripheral blood mononuclear cells. The sequence derives from a person aged 18 to 69 in good health. The part of the CDR3 DNA that was read is TGTGCCAGCAGCGTAGGGACTAGCCGGGCAGAGACC. Its protein product is CASSVGTSRAET. In full, the CDR3 is CASSVGTSRAETQYF.